This TCR beta chain was profiled in a study of T cells after yellow fever vaccination. General study points: Booster samples showed a return of most primary-vaccination clones (almost 97% CD4, 88% CD8).

This CDR3 contains 14 residues. Germline V gene lookup returns CDR1 MNHEY and CDR2 SMNVEV (reference sequence). V was clipped by 10 bases and J by 0 bases; unmatched bases: 6. This clonotype was seen many times. Its antigen is unidentified. One entry per CDR3 protein results from TCRdb running MiXCR on the 5' RACE reads. The data show a few hundred thousand distinct CDR3 sequences, with roughly 6.3% seen just once and roughly 1% held by the top ten. The sequenced sample was CD4+ T cells sorted from PBMCs, obtained on the day of the yellow fever booster vaccination. The chain is built from TRBV27 and TRBJ1-5, with 7 bases lining up with TRBD1. This clonotype was sampled from a man aged 25-45 years who received the YFV17D yellow fever vaccine. CDR3 in amino acids: CATRGANSNQPQHF. The DNA of the CDR3 is TGTGCCACCAGGGGGGCTAATAGCAATCAGCCCCAGCATTTT.